Included here is one T cell receptor beta chain sequence, with context. Time point described: after trial treatment. Regarding treatment: LDRT plus nivolumab, ipilimumab, low-dose cyclophosphamide and aspirin (RACIN trial). In the RACIN dose-escalation trial, donors got nivolumab plus ipilimumab with aspirin, cyclophosphamide and radiotherapy. The data belong to a study of low-dose radiotherapy and immunotherapy resistance in tumors. Turning to the study itself: Fractions of 0.5 Gy went to Cohort 1 every 2 weeks, totaling 6.5 Gy. Individuals in Cohort 2 had 1 Gy per fraction every two weeks, adding up to 13 Gy over 26 weeks. Participants were given intravenous cyclophosphamide 200 mg/m2 every two weeks, one day before radiation and immunotherapy.

Primers used for first-strand cDNA, a TRAV- and TRBV-specific set, covered both alpha and beta chains. TCR amplification used 15 to 20 PCR cycles, a constant-region primer and a V-primer adapter. From the reads, TCRdb called clonotypes with MiXCR, one entry per CDR3 protein. The data show 35,000 to 45,000 distinct CDR3 sequences, less than 30% seen once. The V gene end was trimmed by 1 base and the J gene end by 0 bases; junction bases not matched to a gene: 1. This CDR3 comprises 15 residues. CDR1 GTSNPN and CDR2 SVGIG come from the germline V gene (reference sequence). The sequence came from a male donor with prostate cancer. This material consisted of PBMCs, taken after low-dose radiotherapy plus immunotherapy. The chain uses TRBV30 and TRBJ2-2; 8 bases line up with TRBD2. Here the CDR3 DNA reads TGTGCCTGGAGTGGAGCGGGAGCGAACACCGGGGAGCTGTTTTTT. It translates to CAWSGAGANTGELFF.